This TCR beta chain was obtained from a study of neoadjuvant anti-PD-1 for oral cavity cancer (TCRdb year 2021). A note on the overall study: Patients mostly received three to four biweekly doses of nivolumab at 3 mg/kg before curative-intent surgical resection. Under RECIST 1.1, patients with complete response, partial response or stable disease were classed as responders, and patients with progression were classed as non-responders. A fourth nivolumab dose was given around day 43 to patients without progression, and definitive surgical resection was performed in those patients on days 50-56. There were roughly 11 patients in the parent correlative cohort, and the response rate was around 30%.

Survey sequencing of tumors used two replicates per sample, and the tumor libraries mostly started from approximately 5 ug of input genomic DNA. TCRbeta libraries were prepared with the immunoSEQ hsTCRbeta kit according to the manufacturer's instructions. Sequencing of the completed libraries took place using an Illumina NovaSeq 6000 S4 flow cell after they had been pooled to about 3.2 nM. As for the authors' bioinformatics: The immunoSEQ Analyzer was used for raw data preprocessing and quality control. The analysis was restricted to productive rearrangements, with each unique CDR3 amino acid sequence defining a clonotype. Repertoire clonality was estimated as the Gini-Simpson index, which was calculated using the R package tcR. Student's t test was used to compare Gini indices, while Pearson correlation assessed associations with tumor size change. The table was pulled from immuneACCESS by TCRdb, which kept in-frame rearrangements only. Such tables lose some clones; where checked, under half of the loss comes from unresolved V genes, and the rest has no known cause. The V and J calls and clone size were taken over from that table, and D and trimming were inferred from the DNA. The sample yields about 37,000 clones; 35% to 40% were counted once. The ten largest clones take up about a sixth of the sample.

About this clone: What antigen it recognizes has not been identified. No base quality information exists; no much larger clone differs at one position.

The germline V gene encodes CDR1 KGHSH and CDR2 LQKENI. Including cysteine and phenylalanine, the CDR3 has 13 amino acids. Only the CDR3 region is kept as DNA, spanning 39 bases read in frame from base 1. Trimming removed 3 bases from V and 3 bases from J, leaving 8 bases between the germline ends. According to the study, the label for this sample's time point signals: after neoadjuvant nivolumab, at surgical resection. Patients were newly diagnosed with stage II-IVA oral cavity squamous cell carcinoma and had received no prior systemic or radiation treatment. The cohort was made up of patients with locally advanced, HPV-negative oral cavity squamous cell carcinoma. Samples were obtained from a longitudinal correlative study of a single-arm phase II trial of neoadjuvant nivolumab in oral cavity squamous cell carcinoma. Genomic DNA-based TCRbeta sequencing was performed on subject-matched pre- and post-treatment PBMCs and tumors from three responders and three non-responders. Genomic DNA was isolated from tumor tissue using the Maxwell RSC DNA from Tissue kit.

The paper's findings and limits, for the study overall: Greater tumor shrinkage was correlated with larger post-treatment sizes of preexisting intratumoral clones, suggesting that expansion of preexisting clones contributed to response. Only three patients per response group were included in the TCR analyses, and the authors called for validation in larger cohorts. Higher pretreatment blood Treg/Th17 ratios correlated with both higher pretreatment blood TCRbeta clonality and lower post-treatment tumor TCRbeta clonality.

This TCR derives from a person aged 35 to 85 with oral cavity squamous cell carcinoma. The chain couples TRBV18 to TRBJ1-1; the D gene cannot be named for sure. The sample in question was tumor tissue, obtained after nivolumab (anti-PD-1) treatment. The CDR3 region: CASSPNSDTEAFF. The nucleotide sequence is TGTGCCAGCTCACCTAACAGTGACACTGAAGCTTTCTTT.